The text below deals with one T cell receptor beta chain. V shed 3 bases, J shed 7 bases, and the junction held 14 bases outside the gene matches. The CDR3 is 16 amino acids. Germline V gene data show CDR1 as LGHDT and CDR2 as YNNKEL (reference sequence). These data originate in a study of blood T cell repertoires in COVID-19. Study in general: Material from acute and convalescent COVID-19 was sourced from the United States, Italy and Spain. T cells, B-cell-depleted T cells, or PBMCs provided the cDNA or gDNA that served as material.

Adults between roughly 18 and 90 years of age took part from approximately 24 US areas. In the original workflow: Reference gene primer amplification yielded estimated nucleated cell counts. Produced via immunoSEQ multiplex PCR; TCRdb's table is partial and in-frame only. V and J calls and clone size come straight from that table; D and trimming were deduced from the DNA. The table includes 200,000 to 300,000 clones, around 86% detected once. The receptor was isolated from a woman aged 50 to 60 who had recovered from COVID-19. Sequencing used PBMCs or T cells enriched from blood (not recorded which). The gene calls are TRBV3-1 (or the pseudogene TRBV3-2) and TRBJ2-7, with 8 bases fitting TRBD1. In DNA, the CDR3 is TGTGCCAGCAGCCATCTCGCAGGGGGCGTCGCGGGAGAGCAGTACTTC. Amino acids: CASSHLAGGVAGEQYF.